This T cell receptor beta chain was sequenced during a study of T cell responses to AZD1222 COVID-19 vaccine. The protocol was immunoSEQ multiplex PCR, while the TCRdb copy is restricted to in-frame clones and leaves out a portion. The top ten hold less than 9% of the sample, which has 83,000 or so clones, about 90% seen once. The length of the CDR3 is 16 residues. The germline V gene has CDR1 LNHNV and CDR2 YYDKDF (reference sequence). Trimming pared 1 base from V and 6 bases from J, leaving 18 bases between. This chain joins TRBV15 and TRBJ1-2; D unresolved. The specimen comprised peripheral blood, sampled 28 days after the second AZD1222 dose. This TCR derives from an adult who received the AZD1222 COVID-19 vaccine. In DNA, the CDR3 is TGTGCCACCAGCAGAGGACTCCGGGAGCACCTGGATGGCTACACCTTC. Translated, it gives CATSRGLREHLDGYTF.